The TCR beta chain under discussion was sequenced for a study of blood T cell repertoires in COVID-19. V was shortened by 3 bases and J by 1 base, with 12 bases between the two germline ends. This CDR3 comprises 15 residues. Germline V lookup: CDR1 MDHEN, CDR2 SYDVKM. Assay: immunoSEQ multiplex PCR; the TCRdb copy retains only in-frame clones and omits some. The sample yields about 150,000 clones, roughly 72% seen once. The genes are TRBV28 and TRBJ1-2, with D unresolved. The source is a woman aged 80 or over with acute or convalescent COVID-19. Sequenced input: peripheral blood. DNA for the CDR3: TGTGCCAGCAGTTTCTTCGGGGAACTTAACTATGGCTACACCTTC. This translates into CASSFFGELNYGYTF.